This is a list of T cell receptor beta chains from one sample in a study of blood T cell repertoires in COVID-19. Using immunoSEQ multiplex PCR, the repertoire was profiled, and TCRdb retains in-frame clones only, with some absent. The sample includes 200,000 to 300,000 clones, under 85% seen only once; the top ten take about 2%. The specimen sequenced was peripheral blood. These receptors originate from a man aged 25 to 45 who had recovered from COVID-19. CDR3s include the opening cysteine and the closing phenylalanine or tryptophan. Fields, in order: V gene, J gene, clone size, D gene, CDR3 DNA, CDR3 protein. D genes are given only for firm matches. Clone size is stated in some rows and not others, as once, few, many or a class when expanded.

V gene: TRBV7-9
J gene: TRBJ1-3
clone size: .
D gene: .
CDR3 DNA: TGTGCCAGCAGCTTAGAGAGAACAGCAAACACCATATATTTT
CDR3 protein: CASSLERTANTIYF

V gene: TRBV18
J gene: TRBJ1-6
clone size: few
D gene: .
CDR3 DNA: TGTGCCAGCTCACCGAGGGAAGATTCACCCCTCCACTTT
CDR3 protein: CASSPREDSPLHF

V gene: TRBV2
J gene: TRBJ1-2
clone size: .
D gene: TRBD1
CDR3 DNA: TGTGCCAGCAGTGGGGACAGTGGGGGCTACACCTTC
CDR3 protein: CASSGDSGGYTF

V gene: TRBV6-1
J gene: TRBJ1-1
clone size: .
D gene: TRBD1
CDR3 DNA: TGTGCCAGCAGTGAACAGGGGGCCGCGAACACTGAAGCTTTCTTT
CDR3 protein: CASSEQGAANTEAFF

V gene: TRBV7-8
J gene: TRBJ2-5
clone size: .
D gene: TRBD2
CDR3 DNA: TGTGCCAGCAGCTTAACTAGCGGGGTTTACCAAGAGACCCAGTACTTC
CDR3 protein: CASSLTSGVYQETQYF

V gene: TRBV6-4
J gene: TRBJ2-1
clone size: few
D gene: .
CDR3 DNA: TGTGCCAGCAGTCAAGACACAGGGCCCAGTGAGCAGTTCTTC
CDR3 protein: CASSQDTGPSEQFF

V gene: TRBV19
J gene: TRBJ2-3
clone size: .
D gene: .
CDR3 DNA: TGTGCCAGTAAGACTAGGAGGTTTGATACGCAGTATTTT
CDR3 protein: CASKTRRFDTQYF

V gene: TRBV6-5
J gene: TRBJ1-2
clone size: .
D gene: .
CDR3 DNA: TGTGCCAGCAGCTACTCGGGAGGCTATGGCTACACCTTC
CDR3 protein: CASSYSGGYGYTF

V gene: TRBV5-5
J gene: TRBJ2-2
clone size: .
D gene: TRBD2
CDR3 DNA: TGTGCCAGCAGCCCCCTAGCGGGGGGCGCCACCGGGGAGCTGTTTTTT
CDR3 protein: CASSPLAGGATGELFF

V gene: TRBV5-1
J gene: TRBJ1-1
clone size: .
D gene: .
CDR3 DNA: TGCGCCAGCAGTTCCAAGAGACAATCCTCGATGAACACTGAAGCTTTCTTT
CDR3 protein: CASSSKRQSSMNTEAFF

V gene: TRBV6-6
J gene: TRBJ2-5
clone size: .
D gene: TRBD1
CDR3 DNA: TGTGCCAGCACAAACTCGGAACAGGGGTTTGTCGAGACCCAGTACTTC
CDR3 protein: CASTNSEQGFVETQYF

V gene: TRBV11-1
J gene: TRBJ2-5
clone size: .
D gene: .
CDR3 DNA: TGTGCCAGCGCCTTACAGGGTTGGGGCCAGGAGACCCAGTACTTC
CDR3 protein: CASALQGWGQETQYF

V gene: TRBV5-1
J gene: TRBJ2-1
clone size: .
D gene: TRBD2
CDR3 DNA: TGCGCCAGCAGCTTGACGTCGGCCGGGACTAGCGGAGGAAAAGACAATGAGCAGTTCTTC
CDR3 protein: CASSLTSAGTSGGKDNEQFF

V gene: TRBV3-1/TRBV3-2
J gene: TRBJ2-5
clone size: .
D gene: .
CDR3 DNA: TGTGCCAGCAGCCAAGATCTAGCCTCCGGGACTGCGAAAGAGACCCAGTACTTC
CDR3 protein: CASSQDLASGTAKETQYF

V gene: TRBV9
J gene: TRBJ1-3
clone size: .
D gene: TRBD1
CDR3 DNA: TGTGCCAGCAGCGTAGTAGGGACAGCAGATAACACCATATATTTT
CDR3 protein: CASSVVGTADNTIYF

V gene: TRBV5-8
J gene: TRBJ2-3
clone size: .
D gene: TRBD2
CDR3 DNA: TGTGCCAGCAGCCCTGGGACTAGCGGGGTGACAGATACGCAGTATTTT
CDR3 protein: CASSPGTSGVTDTQYF

V gene: TRBV5-1
J gene: TRBJ2-6
clone size: .
D gene: TRBD1
CDR3 DNA: TGCGCCAGCAGCTCTCAGGGGGCGCGTCCGCCTGGGGCCAACGTCCTGACTTTC
CDR3 protein: CASSSQGARPPGANVLTF

V gene: TRBV18
J gene: TRBJ1-6
clone size: .
D gene: TRBD1
CDR3 DNA: TGTGCCAGCTCCCCCAAAGGGCCGGGACAGGGTAAGAATTCACCCCTCCACTTT
CDR3 protein: CASSPKGPGQGKNSPLHF

V gene: TRBV6-5
J gene: TRBJ1-2
clone size: .
D gene: TRBD1
CDR3 DNA: TGTGCCAGCAGTTACAGGACAGGGAGAGGCTACACCTTC
CDR3 protein: CASSYRTGRGYTF

V gene: TRBV4-1
J gene: TRBJ1-5
clone size: few
D gene: TRBD1
CDR3 DNA: TGCGCCAGCAGCCGAACAGGGGATCAGCCCCAGCATTTT
CDR3 protein: CASSRTGDQPQHF

V gene: TRBV28
J gene: TRBJ2-3
clone size: .
D gene: .
CDR3 DNA: TGTGCCAGCAGTCGCCCCTTGACAGGACTCACAGATACGCAGTATTTT
CDR3 protein: CASSRPLTGLTDTQYF

V gene: TRBV5-1
J gene: TRBJ2-2
clone size: .
D gene: TRBD2
CDR3 DNA: TGCGCCAGCAGCGCGACTAGCGGGGGACCCACCGGGGAGCTGTTTTTT
CDR3 protein: CASSATSGGPTGELFF

V gene: TRBV5-1
J gene: TRBJ1-4
clone size: .
D gene: .
CDR3 DNA: TGCGCCAGCAGCTCGGACAGTGCAACTAATGAAAAACTGTTTTTT
CDR3 protein: CASSSDSATNEKLFF

V gene: TRBV5-1
J gene: TRBJ2-2
clone size: .
D gene: TRBD1
CDR3 DNA: TGCGCCAGCAGAATAGACAGGGGGCACACCGGGGAGCTGTTTTTT
CDR3 protein: CASRIDRGHTGELFF

V gene: TRBV3-1/TRBV3-2
J gene: TRBJ1-5
clone size: .
D gene: .
CDR3 DNA: TGTGCCAGCAGCCAAGATCGAGGGAACATCCAGCCCCAGCATTTT
CDR3 protein: CASSQDRGNIQPQHF

V gene: TRBV12-5
J gene: TRBJ1-1
clone size: once
D gene: TRBD1
CDR3 DNA: TGTGCTAGTGGTTGGGGGACAGTCACTGAAGCTTTCTTT
CDR3 protein: CASGWGTVTEAFF

V gene: TRBV7-9
J gene: TRBJ2-2
clone size: .
D gene: TRBD1
CDR3 DNA: TGTGCCAGCAGCCGCGGGACAGGGGATGGGAACGGGGAGCTGTTTTTT
CDR3 protein: CASSRGTGDGNGELFF

V gene: TRBV6-5
J gene: TRBJ1-5
clone size: .
D gene: .
CDR3 DNA: TGTGCCAGCAGGCCGGGTAACAATCAGCCCCAGCATTTT
CDR3 protein: CASRPGNNQPQHF

V gene: TRBV3-1/TRBV3-2
J gene: TRBJ1-1
clone size: .
D gene: TRBD1
CDR3 DNA: TGTGCCAGCAGCCTCGGGGCTTCGGGACAGAAAGCTTTCTTT
CDR3 protein: CASSLGASGQKAFF

V gene: TRBV2
J gene: TRBJ1-2
clone size: .
D gene: .
CDR3 DNA: TGTGCCAGCAGTATACAGGGCCGAGATGGCTACACCTTC
CDR3 protein: CASSIQGRDGYTF

V gene: TRBV12-3/TRBV12-4
J gene: TRBJ2-2
clone size: .
D gene: .
CDR3 DNA: TGTGCCATCAACAACGCGAACACCGGGGAGCTGTTTTTT
CDR3 protein: CAINNANTGELFF